These T cell receptor beta chains were read from a single sample in a study of blood T cell repertoires in COVID-19. The method was immunoSEQ multiplex PCR; TCRdb's version includes in-frame clones alone and lacks a portion of them. Among 250,000 or so clones listed, 70% to 90% were seen once. The sample consisted of peripheral blood. These receptor sequences come from a man aged 18 to 30 with active or convalescent COVID-19. The CDR3 runs from the conserved cysteine through the conserved F or W. A D gene is named only where the DNA matches it firmly. Not every row has a clone size; where given, it reads once, few, many or a size class.

J gene,clone size,D gene,V gene,CDR3 DNA,CDR3 protein
TRBJ1-5,NA,NA,TRBV10-3,TGTGCCATCAGCGTCCAGGGGCCGGTGGGGCCCCAGCATTTT,CAISVQGPVGPQHF
TRBJ2-1,few,NA,TRBV7-2,TGTGCCAGCAGCCACATATGGAATGAGCAGTTCTTC,CASSHIWNEQFF
TRBJ1-1,NA,TRBD1,TRBV4-3,TGCGCCAGCAGCCAAGGCGCCCAGGGGGATCCTGAAGCTTTCTTT,CASSQGAQGDPEAFF
TRBJ2-1,NA,NA,TRBV7-3,TGTGCCAGCAGCTTAGGGAGAGTCGACTACAATGAGCAGTTCTTC,CASSLGRVDYNEQFF
TRBJ1-2,NA,NA,TRBV6-5,TGTGCCAGCAGTCTCGGGACACTCTCTACCTATGGCTACACCTTC,CASSLGTLSTYGYTF
TRBJ2-1,NA,NA,TRBV7-2,TGTGCCAGCAGTCTACATAGCGGAAGCTCCTACAATGAGCAGTTCTTC,CASSLHSGSSYNEQFF
TRBJ1-3,once,TRBD1,TRBV10-1,TGCGCCAGCAGCCGGGACAGGAGAGGAAACACCATATATTTT,CASSRDRRGNTIYF
TRBJ2-7,NA,TRBD2,TRBV10-2,TGCGCCAGCAGTGAGACGATTGCTAGCGGGGGCCGATCCGAGCAGTACTTC,CASSETIASGGRSEQYF
TRBJ1-4,NA,TRBD1,TRBV11-2,TGTGCCAGCAGCTTAGGTGCAGGGGGCGGGGCTAATGAAAAACTGTTTTTT,CASSLGAGGGANEKLFF
TRBJ1-1,once,NA,TRBV5-1,TGCGCCAGCAGCTTGGGCAACAGCCCAAACACTGAAGCTTTCTTT,CASSLGNSPNTEAFF
TRBJ1-2,NA,TRBD1,TRBV28,TGTGCCAGCAGTCTGGCGGGACAGGGAAAAATTGGTAACTATGGCTACACCTTC,CASSLAGQGKIGNYGYTF
TRBJ2-1,NA,NA,TRBV9,TGTGCCAGCAGCGTTCCCGGGAGCTCTAGACCCGATGAGCAGTTCTTC,CASSVPGSSRPDEQFF
TRBJ2-7,NA,NA,TRBV27,TGTGCCAGCAGTTTAGGCCAGGGATTAGGGCAGTACTTC,CASSLGQGLGQYF
TRBJ2-7,once,NA,TRBV19,TGTGCCAGCGGGGATCCCGGGAGCTCCTACGAGCAGTACTTC,CASGDPGSSYEQYF
TRBJ1-2,NA,NA,TRBV14,TGTGCCAGCGGTTCAGTGGATGGCTACACCTTC,CASGSVDGYTF
TRBJ1-1,NA,TRBD1,TRBV28,TGTGCCAGCAGTCCCACAGGGGGGGGATTGAACACTGAAGCTTTCTTT,CASSPTGGGLNTEAFF
TRBJ1-4,NA,NA,TRBV5-1,TGCGCCAGCAGTAAAGGGGGGGACGAAAAACTGTTTTTT,CASSKGGDEKLFF
TRBJ2-1,NA,TRBD2,TRBV5-1,TGCGCCAGCAGCTTGGCAAGGTTGAGCGGGAGGGCCGATGAGCAGTTCTTC,CASSLARLSGRADEQFF
TRBJ1-4,NA,TRBD1,TRBV3-1/TRBV3-2,TGTGCCAGCAGCCAAGAGTATGGCAAGGACAGGGTGTTTTTAGAAAAACTGTTTTTT,CASSQEYGKDRVFLEKLFF
TRBJ2-7,NA,NA,TRBV19,TGTGCCAGTAGTATCACCGGGGGCTCCTACGAGCAGTACTTC,CASSITGGSYEQYF
TRBJ1-2,NA,NA,TRBV7-6,TGTGCCAGCAGCTTGGGGGGGGATTTGAATGGCTACACCTTC,CASSLGGDLNGYTF
TRBJ1-2,once,NA,TRBV6-6,TGTGCCAGCAGTTACTCGGACATGGGCTATGGCTACACCTTC,CASSYSDMGYGYTF
TRBJ2-5,once,TRBD1,TRBV6-5,TGTGCCAGCAGGGGACAGGGAGAGACCCAGTACTTC,CASRGQGETQYF
TRBJ2-1,NA,NA,TRBV5-8,TGTGCCAGCAGCTTAACTGCTACCTACAATGAGCAGTTCTTC,CASSLTATYNEQFF
TRBJ2-3,NA,NA,TRBV10-1,TGCGCCAGCAGGGGGGGGACACCCACTAGCACAGATACGCAGTATTTT,CASRGGTPTSTDTQYF
TRBJ2-7,few,TRBD1,TRBV29-1,TGCAGCGTGGACAGGGGATACGAGCAGTACTTC,CSVDRGYEQYF
TRBJ2-5,NA,TRBD2,TRBV4-1,TGCGCCAGCAGCCAAGTCACTAGCGGGAGACCACAAGAGACCCAGTACTTC,CASSQVTSGRPQETQYF
TRBJ1-2,NA,NA,TRBV7-9,TGTGCCAGCAGCTTAGTCCCCGTGCCGGGGTCAGACTATGGCTACACCTTC,CASSLVPVPGSDYGYTF
TRBJ1-1,NA,NA,TRBV3-1/TRBV3-2,TGTGCCAGCAGCCAAGATACGGGCACTGAAGCTTTCTTT,CASSQDTGTEAFF
TRBJ1-2,NA,NA,TRBV12-3/TRBV12-4,TGTGCCAGCAGCCTACAGGGTCGGGGCTACACCTTC,CASSLQGRGYTF
TRBJ1-1,NA,NA,TRBV18,TGTGCCAGCTCACCACTCCAGGGAAGGACTGAAGCTTTCTTT,CASSPLQGRTEAFF
TRBJ1-3,NA,NA,TRBV5-5,TGTGCCAGCAGCCTGCGCATCTCTGGAAACACCATATATTTT,CASSLRISGNTIYF
TRBJ2-2,NA,NA,TRBV6-1,TGTGCCAGCAGTGGACCGACAGGAGTATTTCACACCGGGGAGCTGTTTTTT,CASSGPTGVFHTGELFF
TRBJ1-6,NA,NA,TRBV19,TGTGCCAGTAGTATACCAAGGGGCGGTAATTCACCCCTCCACTTT,CASSIPRGGNSPLHF
TRBJ1-5,NA,NA,TRBV6-5,TGTGCCAGCAGTTACACTTCGTTGCAGCCCCAGCATTTT,CASSYTSLQPQHF
TRBJ1-1,NA,TRBD1,TRBV9,TGTGCCAGCAGCGTAGCTCCCCAGGGGGTAGGTCTCACTGAAGCTTTCTTT,CASSVAPQGVGLTEAFF
TRBJ2-3,once,TRBD1,TRBV7-2,TGTGCCAGCAGCTTAGAAGAGGTGGTGACAGGGGGCGCAGATACGCAGTATTTT,CASSLEEVVTGGADTQYF
TRBJ1-6,NA,TRBD1,TRBV25-1,TGTGCCAGCACCCGAGGGACAGGGGGTCGGAGTTCACCCCTCCACTTT,CASTRGTGGRSSPLHF
TRBJ1-1,NA,NA,TRBV7-9,TGTGCCAGCAGCTTAGCGCGGCAGTCGAACACTGAAGCTTTCTTT,CASSLARQSNTEAFF
TRBJ1-1,NA,TRBD1,TRBV6-6,TGTGCCAGCAGACCCGACAGGGGAACTGAAGCTTTCTTT,CASRPDRGTEAFF
TRBJ1-1,NA,NA,TRBV10-3,TGTGCCATCAGTGAGTCGATAGGCGGAGGCACTGAAGCTTTCTTT,CAISESIGGGTEAFF
TRBJ1-1,NA,NA,TRBV14,TGTGCCAGCAGCCTAACCTTTGGGCAGAACACTGAAGCTTTCTTT,CASSLTFGQNTEAFF
TRBJ2-7,NA,TRBD1,TRBV4-3,TGCGCCAGCAGCCCGGCGACAGGGGCCTACGAGCAGTACTTC,CASSPATGAYEQYF
TRBJ1-5,few,TRBD1,TRBV28,TGTGCCAGCAGGGAGAGGACAGGGAGGAATCAGCCCCAGCATTTT,CASRERTGRNQPQHF
TRBJ1-2,NA,TRBD1,TRBV7-9,TGTGCCAGCAGCCTACAGGGGGGCGGCTACACCTTC,CASSLQGGGYTF
TRBJ1-4,NA,NA,TRBV6-5,TGTGCCAGCACCCCCCTTGGAGGGGCTAATGAAAAACTGTTTTTT,CASTPLGGANEKLFF
TRBJ2-1,NA,TRBD1,TRBV7-2,TGTGCCAGCAGCCCGGGGACAGGTTTTCAATTTGAGCAGTTCTTC,CASSPGTGFQFEQFF
TRBJ2-7,NA,NA,TRBV6-6,TGTGCCAGCAGTTACCGACTACGGATCTACGAGCAGTACTTC,CASSYRLRIYEQYF
TRBJ2-7,NA,NA,TRBV28,TGTGCCAGCAGTGTGAGCTCCTACGAGCAGTACTTC,CASSVSSYEQYF
TRBJ2-7,once,TRBD1,TRBV6-5,TGTGCCAGCAGCTGGGACAGGGGGTTCGACGAGCAGTACTTC,CASSWDRGFDEQYF
TRBJ2-1,NA,TRBD2,TRBV6-6,TGTGCCAGCAGTCCCCCGGGACTAGCGGGGAGGACCCTCAATGAGCAGTTCTTC,CASSPPGLAGRTLNEQFF
TRBJ2-7,NA,TRBD1,TRBV5-1,TGCGCCAGCAGCTCAACTACCGGGACAGGGGTTACCTACGAGCAGTACTTC,CASSSTTGTGVTYEQYF
TRBJ1-2,NA,TRBD1,TRBV6-1,TGTGCCAGCAGTCTGGGGGACAGCCAGATGTATGGCTACACCTTC,CASSLGDSQMYGYTF
TRBJ1-6,few,NA,TRBV6-2/TRBV6-3,TGTGCCAGCAGCCCTCAGGGTAGGGGGTCCTATAATTCACCCCTCCACTTT,CASSPQGRGSYNSPLHF
TRBJ1-4,NA,TRBD1,TRBV5-5,TGTGCCAGCAGCTTCTTCGGTCCAGGGGGCGTCCTTAATGAAAAACTGTTTTTT,CASSFFGPGGVLNEKLFF
TRBJ2-5,NA,NA,TRBV9,TGTGCCAGCAGCGCTACTAGTCGGTGGGAGACCCAGTACTTC,CASSATSRWETQYF
TRBJ1-6,NA,NA,TRBV18,TGTGCCAGCTCACCATCAGGGACTATTAATTCACCCCTCCACTTT,CASSPSGTINSPLHF
TRBJ1-5,once,NA,TRBV28,TGTGCCAGCAGGACTACAGGGAACAATCAGCCCCAGCATTTT,CASRTTGNNQPQHF
TRBJ2-5,NA,NA,TRBV3-1/TRBV3-2,TGTGCCAGCAGCCAAGCTAACCCCTGCAAAGAGACCCAGTACTTC,CASSQANPCKETQYF
TRBJ1-1,NA,NA,TRBV19,TGTGCCAGTAGTATGGGAGAATACACTGAAGCTTTCTTT,CASSMGEYTEAFF